The 9 T cell receptor beta chains below all came from one sample that was sequenced in a study of cytomegalovirus exposure and HLA in healthy donors. PCR primers comprised 60 Vbeta and 13 Jbeta primers. The assay was immunoSEQ multiplex PCR, and TCRdb's table has in-frame clones only and misses some. The sample has 110,000 to 150,000 clones, around 80% seen once. The sequencing sample was made of PBMCs. The source of these receptors is a man between 18 and 29 years old in good health and CMV-seropositive.

This chain links TRBV6-5 with TRBJ2-1, with a weak D call TRBD2 (6 bases). V lost 2 bases and J lost 7, with 6 bases in between. The CDR3 spans 12 residues. Germline V CDR1 and CDR2: MNHEY, SVGAGI. The CDR3: CASSYGGNEQFF. CDR3 coding DNA: TGTGCCAGCAGTTACGGAGGGAATGAGCAGTTCTTC.

The V call is TRBV5-1, the J call TRBJ2-5, with TRBD2 matching over 7 bases. J gave up 0 bases and V 5 bases, and 4 bases lay outside the gene matches. The CDR3 length is 14 residues. The germline gives CDR1 SGHRS, CDR2 YFSETQ. DNA for the CDR3: TGCGCCAGCAGAACAGCGGGGTACCAAGAGACCCAGTACTTC. Translation gives CASRTAGYQETQYF.

The chain carries TRBV7-9 and TRBJ1-2; a possible D gene is TRBD1 (6 bases). V lost 5 bases to trimming and J lost 0 bases, with 10 bases between them. The CDR3 extends over 14 amino acids. The germline V gene has CDR1 SEHNR and CDR2 FQNEAQ (reference sequence). CDR3 region: CASSPGVANYGYTF. In nucleotides, the CDR3 is TGTGCCAGCAGCCCAGGGGTCGCTAACTATGGCTACACCTTC.

The rearrangement links TRBV6-5 to TRBJ1-1; D possibly corresponds to TRBD1 (5 bases). Trimming stripped 6 bases from V and 10 bases from J, with 15 bases between. The CDR3 has 12 residues. The germline CDR1 and CDR2 sequences are MNHEY and SVGAGI. The CDR3 DNA reads as TGTGCCAGCAGCGGGGGTTTGGGCGTAGCTTTCTTT. The encoded protein is CASSGGLGVAFF.

The chain couples TRBV5-6 to TRBJ2-1, with TRBD1 as a possible D gene (5 bases). Germline values: CDR1 SGHDT, CDR2 YYEEEE. The V and J ends lost 1 base and 6 bases respectively, with 5 bases between them. This CDR3 contains 12 residues. In DNA, the CDR3 is TGTGCCAGCAGCTTGCAGGGCAATGAGCAGTTCTTC. Its protein is CASSLQGNEQFF. The complete variable domain, with remaining parts taken from reference TRBV5-6 and TRBJ2-1, reads DAGVTQSPTHLIKTRGQQVTLRCSPKSGHDTVSWYQQALGQGPQFIFQYYEEEERQRGNFPDRFSGHQFPNYSSELNVNALLLGDSALYLCASSLQGNEQFFGPGTRLTVL.

V is TRBV7-2 and J is TRBJ1-5; D remains ambiguous. V lost 4 bases and J lost 0, with 7 bases in between. From germline, CDR1 is SGHTA and CDR2 FQGNSA. This CDR3 has 14 amino acids. This chain's CDR3 is CASSSQISNQPQHF. As DNA, the CDR3 is TGTGCCAGCAGCTCACAGATTAGCAATCAGCCCCAGCATTTT.

This clone was counted a few times. The rearrangement joins TRBV10-3 to TRBJ2-3; 9 positions match TRBD2. V shed 2 bases, J shed 0 bases, and the junction held 9 bases outside the gene matches. The CDR3 is made up of 18 amino acids. Germline V gene lookup returns CDR1 ENHRY and CDR2 SYGVKD. The CDR3 DNA reads as TGTGCCATCAGTGAGGCAGCGGGAGGTGACTCTAGCACAGATACGCAGTATTTT. Encoded protein: CAISEAAGGDSSTDTQYF.

J is TRBJ2-5 and V is TRBV5-1; 7 bases align to TRBD2. Trimming took 2 bases from V and 5 from J; bases not matched to a gene: 3. This CDR3 has 13 amino acids. CDR1 is SGHRS, CDR2 YFSETQ, per germline. DNA of the CDR3: TGCGCCAGCAGCTTCGGGGGAGGGGAGACCCAGTACTTC. Translation gives CASSFGGGETQYF.

The chain links TRBV18 to TRBJ2-1, with TRBD1 matching 8 bases. With V trimmed by 1 base and J by 8 bases, 10 bases remained unmatched. From germline, CDR1 is KGHSH and CDR2 LQKENI. This CDR3 spans 16 amino acids. CDR3 loop: CASSPLGQGAQYEQFF. CDR3 DNA sequence: TGTGCCAGCTCACCACTTGGGCAGGGGGCGCAATATGAGCAGTTCTTC.